Here is one T cell receptor (beta chain) with its context. These data belong to a study of control samples from healthy donors and cancer patients. Germline V gene sequence: CDR1 SGHTA, CDR2 FQGNSA. The CDR3 is 14 amino acids. After removal of 4 bases from V and 13 bases from J, the junction contained 13 bases not matched to a gene. Method: immunoSEQ multiplex PCR; TCRdb's copy keeps in-frame clones and lacks some. Here the sample spans fewer than 150,000 clones, around 93% being singletons. The sequenced sample consisted of blood. V is TRBV7-2 and J is TRBJ2-1, with 7 bases aligning to TRBD1. The clonotype comes from a man younger than 35 in good health. The CDR3 sequence: CASSSPPTGVTQFF. Written as DNA, the CDR3 is TGTGCCAGCAGCTCTCCACCCACAGGGGTGACCCAGTTCTTC.